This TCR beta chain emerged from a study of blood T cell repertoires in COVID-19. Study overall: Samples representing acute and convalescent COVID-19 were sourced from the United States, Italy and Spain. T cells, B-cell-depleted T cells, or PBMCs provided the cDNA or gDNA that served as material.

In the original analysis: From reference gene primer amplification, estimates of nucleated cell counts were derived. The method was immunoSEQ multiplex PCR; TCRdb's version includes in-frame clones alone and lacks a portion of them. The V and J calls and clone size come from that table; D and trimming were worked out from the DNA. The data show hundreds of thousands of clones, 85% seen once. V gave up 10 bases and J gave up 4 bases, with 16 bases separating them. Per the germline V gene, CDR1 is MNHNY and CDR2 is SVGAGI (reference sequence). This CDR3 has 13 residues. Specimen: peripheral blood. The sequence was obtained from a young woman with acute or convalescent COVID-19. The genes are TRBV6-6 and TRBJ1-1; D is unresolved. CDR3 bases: TGTGCCACCCATATGAACATGGTCACTGAAGCTTTCTTT. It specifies CATHMNMVTEAFF.